In this sample, the clone carrying this T cell receptor beta chain turned up a few times. Its antigen is not known. Sequencing libraries for TCR beta were prepared with iRepertoire HTBI primers and Arm-PCR of CDR3 regions. MiXCR was run by TCRdb on the multiplex PCR reads, yielding one entry per CDR3 protein. The sample carries a few hundred thousand distinct CDR3 sequences, about a sixth recorded once. This specimen comes from a study of regulatory T cells in long-lasting Graves disease. The study's findings and limits: TCR diversity was lower in persistent than newly diagnosed Graves' disease. Newly diagnosed disease favored TRBV20-1 and TRBJ2-1 over persistent disease.

The sample's time point: newly diagnosed GD, antithyroid drugs for less than 3 months. Scientists built the TCR library using RNA that was extracted from PBMCs. The CDR3 runs to 13 residues. The V end lost 5 bases, the J end lost 4 bases, and 14 bases lay between the germline ends. CDR1 is DFQATT, CDR2 SNEGSKA, per germline (reference sequence). The sequence was obtained from a female donor with Graves disease. The specimen was peripheral blood mononuclear cells (PBMCs), collected at new diagnosis, from a patient treated with antithyroid drugs. The chain carries TRBV20-1 and TRBJ1-2; a possible D gene is TRBD1 (5 bases). This CDR3 is CSAFAPGVYGYTF. The DNA of the CDR3 is TGCAGTGCTTTTGCGCCGGGGGTCTATGGCTACACCTTC.